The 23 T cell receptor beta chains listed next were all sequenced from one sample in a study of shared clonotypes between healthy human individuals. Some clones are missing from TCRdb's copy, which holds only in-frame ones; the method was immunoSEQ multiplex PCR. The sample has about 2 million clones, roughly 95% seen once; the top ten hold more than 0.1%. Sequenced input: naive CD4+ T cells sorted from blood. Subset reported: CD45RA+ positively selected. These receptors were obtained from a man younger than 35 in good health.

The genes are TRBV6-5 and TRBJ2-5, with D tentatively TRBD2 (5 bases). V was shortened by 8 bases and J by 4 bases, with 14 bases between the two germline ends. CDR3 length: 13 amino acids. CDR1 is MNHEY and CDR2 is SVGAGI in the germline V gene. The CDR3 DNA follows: TGTGCCAGCCATCTTACTAGTGGAGAGACCCAGTACTTC. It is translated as CASHLTSGETQYF.

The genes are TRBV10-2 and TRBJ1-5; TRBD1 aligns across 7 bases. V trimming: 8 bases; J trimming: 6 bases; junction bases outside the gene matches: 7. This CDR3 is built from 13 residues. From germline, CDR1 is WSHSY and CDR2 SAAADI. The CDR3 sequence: CASSTGYVQPQHF. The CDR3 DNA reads TGCGCCAGCTCGACAGGGTATGTTCAGCCCCAGCATTTT.

The CDR3 is CASSPPERGPTDTQYF. In DNA, the CDR3 is TGCGCCAGCAGCCCCCCCGAGAGGGGGCCTACAGATACGCAGTATTTT. The genes are TRBV4-1 and TRBJ2-3, with TRBD1 matching over 7 bases. The CDR3 has 16 residues. With 4 bases clipped from V and 3 bases from J, the junction kept 10 bases outside the gene matches. CDR1 and CDR2 (germline): MGHRA, YSYEKL.

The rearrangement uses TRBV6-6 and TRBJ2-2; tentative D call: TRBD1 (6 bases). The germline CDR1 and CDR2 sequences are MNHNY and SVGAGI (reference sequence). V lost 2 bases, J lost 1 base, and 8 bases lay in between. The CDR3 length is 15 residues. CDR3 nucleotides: TGTGCCAGCAGTTACCCCAGGGGGAACACCGGGGAGCTGTTTTTT. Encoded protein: CASSYPRGNTGELFF.

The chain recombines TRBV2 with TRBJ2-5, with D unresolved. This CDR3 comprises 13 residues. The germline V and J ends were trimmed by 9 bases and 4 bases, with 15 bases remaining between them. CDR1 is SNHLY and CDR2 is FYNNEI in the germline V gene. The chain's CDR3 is CASDLGFGETQYF. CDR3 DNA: TGTGCCAGTGACCTGGGGTTTGGAGAGACCCAGTACTTC.

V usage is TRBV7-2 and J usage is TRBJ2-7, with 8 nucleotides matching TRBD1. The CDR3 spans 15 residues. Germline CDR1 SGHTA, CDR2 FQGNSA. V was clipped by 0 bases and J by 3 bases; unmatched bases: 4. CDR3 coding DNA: TGTGCCAGCAGCTTAGCAATAGACAGGGGCTACGAGCAGTACTTC. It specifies CASSLAIDRGYEQYF.

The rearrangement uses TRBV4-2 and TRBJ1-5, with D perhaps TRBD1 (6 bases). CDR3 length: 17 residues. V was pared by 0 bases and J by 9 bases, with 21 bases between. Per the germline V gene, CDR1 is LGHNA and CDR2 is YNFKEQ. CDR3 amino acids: CASSQDPTGTFHGPQHF. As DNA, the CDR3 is TGTGCCAGCAGCCAAGATCCAACAGGGACTTTTCATGGGCCCCAGCATTTT.

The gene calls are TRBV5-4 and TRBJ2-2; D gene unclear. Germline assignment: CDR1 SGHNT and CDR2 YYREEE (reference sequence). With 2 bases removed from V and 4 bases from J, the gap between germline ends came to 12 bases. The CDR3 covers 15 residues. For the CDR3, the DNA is TGTGCCAGCAGCTTCGCCCTCGGTCTCACCGGGGAGCTGTTTTTT. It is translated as CASSFALGLTGELFF.

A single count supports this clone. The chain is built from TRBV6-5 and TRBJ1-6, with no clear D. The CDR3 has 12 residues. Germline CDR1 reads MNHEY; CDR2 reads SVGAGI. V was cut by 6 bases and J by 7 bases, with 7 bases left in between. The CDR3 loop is CASREPNSPLHF. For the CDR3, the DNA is TGTGCCAGCAGGGAACCAAATTCACCCCTCCACTTT.

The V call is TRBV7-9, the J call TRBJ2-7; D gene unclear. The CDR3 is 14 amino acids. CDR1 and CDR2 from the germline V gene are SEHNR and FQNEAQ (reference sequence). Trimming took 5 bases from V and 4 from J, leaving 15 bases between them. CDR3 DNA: TGTGCCAGCAGCCTACGTGGCAGCTATTACGAGCAGTACTTC. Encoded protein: CASSLRGSYYEQYF.

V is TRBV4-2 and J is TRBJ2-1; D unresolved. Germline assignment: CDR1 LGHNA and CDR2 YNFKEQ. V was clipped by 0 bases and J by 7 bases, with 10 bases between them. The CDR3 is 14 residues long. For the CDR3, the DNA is TGTGCCAGCAGCCAAGAAGAGATGAGGAATGAGCAGTTCTTC. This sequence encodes CASSQEEMRNEQFF.

For the CDR3, the DNA is TGCGCCAGCAAAGAGGGGACTATCCAAGAGACCCAGTACTTC. This codes for CASKEGTIQETQYF. The chain carries TRBV5-1 and TRBJ2-5; 7 bases match TRBD2. V lost 6 bases, J lost 1 base, and 6 bases stayed unmatched. Germline V gene data show CDR1 as SGHRS and CDR2 as YFSETQ. This CDR3 is built from 14 residues.

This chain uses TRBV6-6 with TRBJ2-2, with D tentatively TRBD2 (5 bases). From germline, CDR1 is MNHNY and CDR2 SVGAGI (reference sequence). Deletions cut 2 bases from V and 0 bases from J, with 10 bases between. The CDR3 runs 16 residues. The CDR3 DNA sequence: TGTGCCAGCAGTTACCCCCCGGGGACGAACACCGGGGAGCTGTTTTTT. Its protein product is CASSYPPGTNTGELFF.

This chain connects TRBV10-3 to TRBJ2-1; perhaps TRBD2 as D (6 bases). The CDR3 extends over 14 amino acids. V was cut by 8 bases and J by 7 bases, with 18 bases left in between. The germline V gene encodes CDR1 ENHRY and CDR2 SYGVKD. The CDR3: CAIRGLFSGNEQFF. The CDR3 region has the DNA TGTGCCATCCGAGGACTATTCTCTGGGAATGAGCAGTTCTTC.

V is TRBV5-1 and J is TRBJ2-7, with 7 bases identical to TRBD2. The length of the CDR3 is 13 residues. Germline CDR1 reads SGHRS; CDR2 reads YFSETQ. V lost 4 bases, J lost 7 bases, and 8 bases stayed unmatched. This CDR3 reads CASSPGAREEQYF. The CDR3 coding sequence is TGCGCCAGCAGCCCTGGAGCGCGGGAGGAGCAGTACTTC.

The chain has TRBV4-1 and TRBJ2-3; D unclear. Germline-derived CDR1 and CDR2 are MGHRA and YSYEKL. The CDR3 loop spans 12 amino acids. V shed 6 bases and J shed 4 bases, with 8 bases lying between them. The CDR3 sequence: CASSHSSDTQYF. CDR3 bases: TGCGCCAGCAGTCACTCCTCAGATACGCAGTATTTT.

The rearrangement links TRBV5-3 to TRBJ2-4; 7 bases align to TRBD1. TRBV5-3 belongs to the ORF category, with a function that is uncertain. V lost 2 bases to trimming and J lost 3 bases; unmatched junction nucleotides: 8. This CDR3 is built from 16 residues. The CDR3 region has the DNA TGTGCCAGAAGCTTCAACCGGGACAGCGACAAAAACATTCAGTACTTC. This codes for CARSFNRDSDKNIQYF.

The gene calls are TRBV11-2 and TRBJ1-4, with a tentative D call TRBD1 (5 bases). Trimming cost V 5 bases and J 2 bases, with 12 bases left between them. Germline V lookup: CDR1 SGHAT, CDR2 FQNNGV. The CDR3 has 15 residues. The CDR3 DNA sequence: TGTGCCAGCAGCCCAAGGAGGGGCACTAATGAAAAACTGTTTTTT. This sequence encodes CASSPRRGTNEKLFF. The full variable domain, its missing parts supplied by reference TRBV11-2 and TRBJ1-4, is EAGVAQSPRYKIIEKRQSVAFWCNPISGHATLYWYQQILGQGPKLLIQFQNNGVVDDSQLPKDRFSAERLKGVDSTLKIQPAKLEDSAVYLCASSPRRGTNEKLFFGSGTQLSVL.

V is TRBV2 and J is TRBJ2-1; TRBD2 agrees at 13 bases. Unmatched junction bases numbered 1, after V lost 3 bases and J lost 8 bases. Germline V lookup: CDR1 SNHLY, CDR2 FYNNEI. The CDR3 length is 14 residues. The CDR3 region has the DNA TGTGCCAGCAGTGAGGGACTAGCGGGATATGAGCAGTTCTTC. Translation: CASSEGLAGYEQFF.

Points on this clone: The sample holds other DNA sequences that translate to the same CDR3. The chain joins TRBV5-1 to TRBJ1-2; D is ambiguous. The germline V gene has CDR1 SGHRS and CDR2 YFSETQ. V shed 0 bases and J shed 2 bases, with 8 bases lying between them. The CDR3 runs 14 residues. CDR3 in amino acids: CASSLVGGNYGYTF. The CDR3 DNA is TGCGCCAGCAGCTTGGTTGGTGGAAACTATGGCTACACCTTC.

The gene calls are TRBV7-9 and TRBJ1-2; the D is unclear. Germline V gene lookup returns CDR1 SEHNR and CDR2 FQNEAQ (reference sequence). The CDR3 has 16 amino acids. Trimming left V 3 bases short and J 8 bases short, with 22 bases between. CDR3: CASSFSLLQTQGGYTF. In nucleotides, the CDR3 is TGTGCCAGCAGCTTTTCCCTTCTACAGACGCAAGGAGGCTACACCTTC. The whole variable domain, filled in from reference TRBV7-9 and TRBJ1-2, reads DTGVSQNPRHKITKRGQNVTFRCDPISEHNRLYWYRQTLGQGPEFLTYFQNEAQLEKSRLLSDRFSAERPKGSFSTLEIQRTEQGDSAMYLCASSFSLLQTQGGYTFGSGTRLTVV.

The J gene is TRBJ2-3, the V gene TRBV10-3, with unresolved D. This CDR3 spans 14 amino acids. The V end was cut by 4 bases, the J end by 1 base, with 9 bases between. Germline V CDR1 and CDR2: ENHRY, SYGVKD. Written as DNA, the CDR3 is TGTGCCATCAGTGTCGGCTTTGGCACAGATACGCAGTATTTT. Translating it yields CAISVGFGTDTQYF.

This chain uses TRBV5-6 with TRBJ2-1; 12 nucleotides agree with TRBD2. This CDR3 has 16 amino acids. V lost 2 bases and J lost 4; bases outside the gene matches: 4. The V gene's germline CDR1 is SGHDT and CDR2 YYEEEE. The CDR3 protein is CASSLLAGGSYNEQFF. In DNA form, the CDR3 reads TGTGCCAGCAGCTTACTAGCGGGGGGATCTTACAATGAGCAGTTCTTC. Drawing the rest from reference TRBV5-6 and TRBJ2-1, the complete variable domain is DAGVTQSPTHLIKTRGQQVTLRCSPKSGHDTVSWYQQALGQGPQFIFQYYEEEERQRGNFPDRFSGHQFPNYSSELNVNALLLGDSALYLCASSLLAGGSYNEQFFGPGTRLTVL.